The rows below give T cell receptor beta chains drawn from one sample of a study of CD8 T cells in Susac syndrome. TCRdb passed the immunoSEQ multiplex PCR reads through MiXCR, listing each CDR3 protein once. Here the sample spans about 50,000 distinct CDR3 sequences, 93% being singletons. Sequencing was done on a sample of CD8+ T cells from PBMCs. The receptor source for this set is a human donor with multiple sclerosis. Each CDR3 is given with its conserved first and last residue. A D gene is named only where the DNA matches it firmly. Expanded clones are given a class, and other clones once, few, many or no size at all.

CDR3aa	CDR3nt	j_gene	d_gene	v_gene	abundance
CSALEGAYTEAFF	TGCAGCGCCTTAGAGGGGGCCTACACTGAAGCTTTCTTT	TRBJ1-1	TRBD1	TRBV29-1	.
CSDQTGTGNYGYTF	TGCAGCGATCAAACCGGGACAGGGAACTATGGCTACACCTTC	TRBJ1-2	TRBD1	TRBV29-1	once
CASLGWGRVRWNTEAFF	TGTGCCAGTCTCGGTTGGGGGCGCGTCCGGTGGAACACTGAAGCTTTCTTT	TRBJ1-1	.	TRBV19	.
CASGTGFKDTEAFF	TGTGCCAGCGGAACAGGGTTTAAGGACACTGAAGCTTTCTTT	TRBJ1-1	.	TRBV5-8	.
CASSPYTPSGNTIYF	TGCGCCAGCAGCCCTTACACTCCCTCTGGAAACACCATATATTTT	TRBJ1-3	.	TRBV4-1	.
CASSPRTSGGAADNEQFF	TGTGCCAGCAGTCCACGGACTAGCGGGGGGGCGGCGGACAATGAGCAGTTCTTC	TRBJ2-1	TRBD2	TRBV2	.
CASSRDRGYGHEQFF	TGTGCCAGCTCCCGGGACAGGGGATATGGCCATGAGCAGTTCTTC	TRBJ2-1	TRBD1	TRBV18	.
CASSMQGAAYNEQFF	TGTGCCAGCAGTATGCAGGGGGCGGCCTACAATGAGCAGTTCTTC	TRBJ2-1	TRBD1	TRBV7-9	.
CATSEGWGNTEAFF	TGTGCCACTTCGGAAGGGTGGGGGAACACTGAAGCTTTCTTT	TRBJ1-1	.	TRBV5-4	.
CASSLSLGTSAEAFF	TGTGCCAGCAGTTTATCTCTCGGGACGAGCGCTGAAGCTTTCTTT	TRBJ1-1	.	TRBV27	.
CASSPQWGNTEAFF	TGTGCCAGCAGCCCTCAGTGGGGGAACACTGAAGCTTTCTTT	TRBJ1-1	.	TRBV9	once
CASSLAGATNEKLFF	TGCGCCAGCAGCTTGGCGGGAGCAACTAATGAAAAACTGTTTTTT	TRBJ1-4	.	TRBV5-1	.
CSVKGQGGSPQETQYF	TGCAGCGTGAAGGGACAGGGTGGCTCTCCACAAGAGACCCAGTACTTC	TRBJ2-5	TRBD1	TRBV29-1	.
CASRGGEQFF	TGTGCCAGCCGGGGAGGTGAGCAGTTCTTC	TRBJ2-1	.	TRBV7-9	.
CATSNAGQGAYEQYF	TGTGCCACCAGCAACGCGGGACAGGGGGCCTACGAGCAGTACTTC	TRBJ2-7	TRBD1	TRBV15	.
CAGALVGLAGTYEQYF	TGTGCCGGAGCCCTAGTCGGACTAGCGGGGACCTACGAGCAGTACTTC	TRBJ2-7	TRBD2	TRBV2	.
CASREDSLMNTEAFF	TGTGCCAGCAGGGAGGACAGCTTGATGAACACTGAAGCTTTCTTT	TRBJ1-1	.	TRBV2	.
CASRGRIGETQYF	TGTGCCAGCCGGGGGCGTATTGGGGAGACCCAGTACTTC	TRBJ2-5	.	TRBV2	few
CASGLRGGIEAFF	TGTGCTAGTGGTTTGAGAGGGGGGATCGAGGCTTTCTTT	TRBJ1-1	.	TRBV12-5	.
CASSVSGNSPLHF	TGTGCCAGCAGCGTGAGTGGGAATTCACCCCTCCACTTT	TRBJ1-6	.	TRBV9	.
CASSLSIPLLGAGANVLTF	TGTGCCAGCAGTTTATCTATTCCGTTACTAGGGGCTGGGGCCAACGTCCTGACTTTC	TRBJ2-6	.	TRBV27	.
CASSLGSPRAPNEQFF	TGTGCCAGCAGTTTGGGTTCACCACGAGCCCCCAATGAGCAGTTCTTC	TRBJ2-1	.	TRBV28	.
CSAREGTGGPEQFF	TGCAGTGCTAGAGAGGGGACGGGGGGACCCGAGCAGTTCTTC	TRBJ2-1	TRBD2	TRBV20-1	.
CASSFRDRVASSPSNEKLFF	TGTGCCAGCAGCTTCCGGGACAGGGTCGCATCGAGTCCATCTAATGAAAAACTGTTTTTT	TRBJ1-4	TRBD1	TRBV11-1	.
CATSLTGGRDIQYF	TGTGCCACCAGCCTAACAGGGGGAAGGGACATTCAGTACTTC	TRBJ2-4	TRBD1	TRBV15	.
CASSFWTGGFTEAFF	TGTGCCAGCAGTTTTTGGACAGGGGGCTTCACTGAAGCTTTCTTT	TRBJ1-1	TRBD1	TRBV27	.
CASSLVGLSGYTF	TGTGCCAGCAGCTTGGTCGGGTTAAGTGGCTACACCTTC	TRBJ1-2	.	TRBV7-6	.
CASSPISNEKLFF	TGTGCCAGCAGCCCTATCTCAAACGAAAAACTGTTTTTT	TRBJ1-4	.	TRBV7-9	.
CASSWGAPGELFF	TGTGCCAGCAGTTGGGGGGCACCCGGGGAGCTGTTTTTT	TRBJ2-2	.	TRBV27	.
CASSFVEGSHEKLFF	TGTGCCAGCAGCTTCGTCGAGGGGTCGCATGAAAAACTGTTTTTT	TRBJ1-4	.	TRBV7-9	.
CASGSTGGNTEAFF	TGTGCTAGTGGTTCGACAGGGGGGAACACTGAAGCTTTCTTT	TRBJ1-1	TRBD1	TRBV12-5	.
CASSQRRDITDTQYF	TGTGCCAGCAGCCAAAGACGGGATATCACAGATACGCAGTATTTT	TRBJ2-3	.	TRBV14	.
CASSTGHLDEQYF	TGTGCCAGCAGCACAGGACACTTGGACGAGCAGTACTTC	TRBJ2-7	.	TRBV5-6	once
CAISESADTQYF	TGTGCCATCAGTGAGTCTGCAGATACGCAGTATTTT	TRBJ2-3	.	TRBV10-3	.
CASSSRGGTAEAFF	TGTGCCAGCAGCTCCCGGGGGGGGACGGCTGAAGCTTTCTTT	TRBJ1-1	.	TRBV6-1	.
CASRGPYGAQYF	TGTGCCAGCAGAGGACCCTATGGGGCCCAGTACTTC	TRBJ2-5	.	TRBV25-1	once
CASSLIQGDRISYNEQFF	TGTGCCAGCAGCTTAATACAGGGGGACCGAATCTCCTACAATGAGCAGTTCTTC	TRBJ2-1	TRBD1	TRBV7-8	.
CASSLTVGFGANVLTF	TGTGCCAGCAGTTTAACGGTAGGGTTTGGGGCCAACGTCCTGACTTTC	TRBJ2-6	.	TRBV27	.
CASSPAGDMAPWGGYTF	TGTGCCAGCAGCCCGGCCGGGGACATGGCCCCATGGGGTGGCTACACCTTC	TRBJ1-2	.	TRBV14	.